The rows below give T cell receptor beta chains drawn from one sample of a study of cytomegalovirus exposure and HLA in healthy donors. The data were produced by immunoSEQ multiplex PCR, yet TCRdb's version contains in-frame clones alone and is incomplete. The repertoire holds 180,000 or so clones, less than 90% seen once, with around 1.4% in the top ten. Input material: PBMCs. The receptors here all came from a girl aged 5-17 years in good health and CMV-seropositive. Each CDR3 is given with its conserved first and last residue. The D gene is left open where the match is weak. The listing skips clone size in some rows; elsewhere it reads once, few, many or a size class.

>NA|TRBJ1-5|TRBV7-2|once
TGTGCCAGCAGTAAGGGGGGGCTTAACAATCAGCCCCAGCATTTT
CASSKGGLNNQPQHF
>NA|TRBJ2-7|TRBV29-1|few
TGCAGCTTCACGCAGCGGAATTCCTACGAGCAGTACTTC
CSFTQRNSYEQYF
>NA|TRBJ2-1|TRBV11-2|NA
TGTGCCAGCAGCTTTTCTGGACAGTCCTACAATGAGCAGTTCTTC
CASSFSGQSYNEQFF
>TRBD2|TRBJ2-2|TRBV2|once
TGTGCCAGCATAGACGGGCGGGAGGGCCGAGGCGGGGAGCTGTTTTTT
CASIDGREGRGGELFF
>TRBD1|TRBJ1-1|TRBV4-2|NA
TGTGCCAGCAGCCTGGGACAGGGGGCCGAAGAAGCTTTCTTT
CASSLGQGAEEAFF
>TRBD1|TRBJ2-7|TRBV12-5|NA
TGTGCTAGTGGTTCTGGGACAGGGGGGACCAAGCAGTACTTC
CASGSGTGGTKQYF
>NA|TRBJ2-3|TRBV30|NA
TGTGCCTGGAGGTCCGGCGGAGATACGCAGTATTTT
CAWRSGGDTQYF
>NA|TRBJ2-7|TRBV14|few
TGTGCCAGCGGAAACAGGGAGCAGTACTTC
CASGNREQYF
>NA|TRBJ1-2|TRBV18|NA
TGTGCCAGCTCACCTGGGGAGAACTATGGCTACACCTTC
CASSPGENYGYTF
>TRBD2|TRBJ2-1|TRBV27|NA
TGTGCCAGCAGTTTATCTAGCGGGAGGGCCAATGAGCAGTTCTTC
CASSLSSGRANEQFF
>TRBD1|TRBJ2-3|TRBV6-5|few
TGTGCCAGCAGTCGGACAGGGGGCGCGACAGATACGCAGTATTTT
CASSRTGGATDTQYF
>NA|TRBJ2-7|TRBV6-5|NA
TGTGCCAGCAGTCTCATCGGGAATCTCGAGCAGTACTTC
CASSLIGNLEQYF
>TRBD2|TRBJ2-1|TRBV11-3|few
TGTGCCAGCAGCTTAAGCGGGAGTCCTTACAATGAGCAGTTCTTC
CASSLSGSPYNEQFF
>NA|TRBJ1-2|TRBV5-5|once
TGTGCCAGCAGCTTGGATCAGGGACATCGGTCCGGCTACACCTTC
CASSLDQGHRSGYTF
>NA|TRBJ2-2|TRBV11-3|NA
TGTGCCAGCAGCCCTCACACCGGGGAGCTGTTTTTT
CASSPHTGELFF
>NA|TRBJ2-7|TRBV23-1|few
TGCGCCAGCAGTCAATCAGGTGGAACGGGAGCCTACGAGCAGTACTTC
CASSQSGGTGAYEQYF
>TRBD1|TRBJ2-7|TRBV15|NA
TGTGCCACCAGCAGAGGACAGGGGGCCTACGAGCAGTACTTC
CATSRGQGAYEQYF
>TRBD2|TRBJ2-5|TRBV11-2|few
TGTGCCAGCAGCCTCGGACTAGCGGGAGGAGAGACCCAGTACTTC
CASSLGLAGGETQYF
>NA|TRBJ2-3|TRBV28|NA
TGTGCCAGCAGTTTAGCCGCGTACAGCACAGATACGCAGTATTTT
CASSLAAYSTDTQYF
>NA|TRBJ1-2|TRBV30|once
TGTGCCTGGAGTCAGGACAGTCGGGGCTACACCTTC
CAWSQDSRGYTF
>NA|TRBJ1-1|TRBV5-1|NA
TGCGCCAGCACCGACCTAGAGGGCACTGAAGCTTTCTTT
CASTDLEGTEAFF
>TRBD1|TRBJ1-1|TRBV4-1|NA
TGCGCCAGCAGCCAAGATATAGTGGACAGGGGGAGAGTAGGGACTGAAGCTTTCTTT
CASSQDIVDRGRVGTEAFF
>TRBD1|TRBJ2-4|TRBV7-3|NA
TGTGCCAGCAGCGAAGGTCCCAGGGGGTTGGGAAACATTCAGTACTTC
CASSEGPRGLGNIQYF
>TRBD1|TRBJ2-2|TRBV5-1|once
TGCGCCAGCAGCTTGGCCGGGACAGCGAACACCGGGGAGCTGTTTTTT
CASSLAGTANTGELFF
>TRBD2|TRBJ2-1|TRBV7-6|once
TGTGCCAGCAGCGCTCTAGCGGGGGCCATCTACAATGAGCAGTTCTTC
CASSALAGAIYNEQFF
>NA|TRBJ1-3|TRBV30|NA
TGTGCCCTGGGGGGGTTTTCAGGAAACACCATATATTTT
CALGGFSGNTIYF
>TRBD2|TRBJ2-7|TRBV4-1|few
TGCGCCAGCAGCCAAGATCTGGGGCCTAGCGGGAGGGCTTGGTCCTACGAGCAGTACTTC
CASSQDLGPSGRAWSYEQYF
>TRBD2|TRBJ2-2|TRBV10-3|NA
TGTGCCATCAGTGATTTGACTAGCGGTAACACCGGGGAGCTGTTTTTT
CAISDLTSGNTGELFF
>NA|TRBJ2-7|TRBV10-1|NA
TGCGCCAGCGGTAGCCTAGAGAACGAGCAGTACTTC
CASGSLENEQYF
>NA|TRBJ2-7|TRBV30|NA
TGTGCCTGGAGTGTAGGACTGTCCTACGAGCAGTACTTC
CAWSVGLSYEQYF
>TRBD1|TRBJ2-7|TRBV7-6|NA
TGTGCCAGCAGCTTAGTCATGCCAGGGGGCGAGCAGTACTTC
CASSLVMPGGEQYF
>TRBD1|TRBJ2-7|TRBV27|NA
TGTGCCAGCAGTTTTATTCAGGGGGCTTACGAGCAGTACTTC
CASSFIQGAYEQYF
>NA|TRBJ1-4|TRBV30|NA
TGTGCCTGGACCATTACCCTTGACAGAGGGGAGGATGAAAAACTGTTTTTT
CAWTITLDRGEDEKLFF